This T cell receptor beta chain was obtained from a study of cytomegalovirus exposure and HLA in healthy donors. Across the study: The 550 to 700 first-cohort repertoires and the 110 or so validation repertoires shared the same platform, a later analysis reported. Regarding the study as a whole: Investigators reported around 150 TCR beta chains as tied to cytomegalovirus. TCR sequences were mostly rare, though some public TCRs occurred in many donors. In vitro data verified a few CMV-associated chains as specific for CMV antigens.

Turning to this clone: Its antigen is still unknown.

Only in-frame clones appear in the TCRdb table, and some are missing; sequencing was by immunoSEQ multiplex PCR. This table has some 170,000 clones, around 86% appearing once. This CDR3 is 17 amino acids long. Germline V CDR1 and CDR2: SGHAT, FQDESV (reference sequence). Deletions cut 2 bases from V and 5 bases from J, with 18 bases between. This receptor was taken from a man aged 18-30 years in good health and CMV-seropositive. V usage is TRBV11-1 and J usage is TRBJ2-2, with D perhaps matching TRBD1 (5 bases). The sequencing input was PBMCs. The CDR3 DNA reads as TGTGCCAGCAGCTTACCGTGGGCAGGGTTAAAAACCGGGGAGCTGTTTTTT. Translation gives CASSLPWAGLKTGELFF.